The sequence of this T cell receptor beta chain was determined in a study of graft-versus-host responses after intestinal transplantation. Study-level results: Patients who carried graft-donor T cell macrochimerism also had high graft-versus-host to host-versus-graft clonal ratios in their allografts. Detected in recipient marrow were GvH clones, some of which were first observed in ileum or blood.

Sequencing used immunoSEQ multiplex PCR; TCRdb keeps in-frame clones, though not all of them. The table lists 40,000 or so clones, about 96% of them singletons. Trimming shortened V by 3 bases and J by 8 bases, and 19 bases separated the two germline ends. In germline, CDR1 is MGHRA, CDR2 YSYEKL. The CDR3 has 16 amino acids. About this clone: Antigen unknown.

The receptor was isolated from a human donor who was the organ donor for an intestinal transplant. Sequencing was performed on unstimulated CD8+ T cells sorted from spleen or lymph node cells, taken before transplant. The chain carries TRBV4-1 and TRBJ1-4; D gene unclear. The CDR3 coding sequence is TGCGCCAGCAGCCACATCGACGGAACGGGAAGGGAAAAACTGTTTTTT. Its translation is CASSHIDGTGREKLFF.